This TCR beta chain emerged from a study of blood T cell repertoires in COVID-19. The repertoire was sequenced with immunoSEQ multiplex PCR; TCRdb's copy has only in-frame clones and lacks some. The sample yields more than 90,000 clones, 86% seen once. This CDR3 is 14 amino acids long. After removal of 8 bases from V and 0 bases from J, the junction contained 4 bases not matched to a gene. Germline V gives CDR1 MNHEY, CDR2 SVGAGI. This clonotype was sampled from a man aged 65 to 79 who had recovered from COVID-19. The V gene is TRBV6-5, the J gene TRBJ1-3; 7 positions match TRBD1. Sample: peripheral blood. The CDR3 DNA reads as TGTGCCAGCCGACAGGGCCACTCTGGAAACACCATATATTTT. It specifies CASRQGHSGNTIYF.